This T cell receptor beta chain came from a study of cytomegalovirus exposure and HLA in healthy donors. The V and J ends lost 3 bases and 4 bases, in that order; junction bases with no gene match: 11. Germline lookup yields CDR1 GTSNPN and CDR2 SVGIG (reference sequence). This CDR3 contains 16 residues. PCR used 60 Vbeta primers and 13 Jbeta primers. Assay: immunoSEQ multiplex PCR; the TCRdb copy retains only in-frame clones and omits some. This table holds some 110,000 clones, approximately 76% found once. This receptor was taken from a woman between 18 and 30 years old in good health and CMV-seropositive. Sequenced material: PBMCs. The rearrangement links TRBV30 to TRBJ1-3; 8 bases align to TRBD1. CDR3 protein: CAWRVSQGVAGNTIYF. CDR3 bases: TGTGCCTGGAGAGTTTCACAGGGGGTTGCGGGAAACACCATATATTTT.